This T cell receptor beta chain derives from a study of shared clonotypes between healthy human individuals. Libraries were prepared by immunoSEQ multiplex PCR; TCRdb keeps only in-frame clonotypes and omits some of them. Seen here are around 2.1 million clones, roughly 91% observed once, and the top ten hold around 1.7%. Whole-study results and caveats: Among donors, the sharing of clonotypes was expected to be influenced by sequencing depth.

This CDR3 is 14 amino acids long. V was shortened by 3 bases and J by 2 bases, with 11 bases between the two germline ends. Germline CDR1 reads SGDLS; CDR2 reads YYNGEE. About this clone: Its antigen is as yet unknown.

Only CD45RO-negative cells positively selected for CCR7 counted as naive CD8 cells, so terminally differentiated effector memory CD45RA+ cells were excluded. All the donors were Caucasian adults who lived in Nashville, Tennessee. The TCR comes from a man between 18 and 35 years old in good health. Some clones in this sample may be carry-over from other donors' samples. The chain links TRBV9 to TRBJ1-2; tentatively, D is TRBD1 (5 bases). The sequencing sample was made of naive CD8+ T cells from PBMCs. The CDR3 protein is CASSAGGTNYGYTF. DNA of the CDR3: TGTGCCAGCAGCGCCGGGGGTACCAACTATGGCTACACCTTC. The variable domain in full, with the rest retrieved from reference TRBV9 and TRBJ1-2, is DSGVTQTPKHLITATGQRVTLRCSPRSGDLSVYWYQQSLDQGLQFLIQYYNGEERAKGNILERFSAQQFPDLHSELNLSSLELGDSALYFCASSAGGTNYGYTFGSGTRLTVV.